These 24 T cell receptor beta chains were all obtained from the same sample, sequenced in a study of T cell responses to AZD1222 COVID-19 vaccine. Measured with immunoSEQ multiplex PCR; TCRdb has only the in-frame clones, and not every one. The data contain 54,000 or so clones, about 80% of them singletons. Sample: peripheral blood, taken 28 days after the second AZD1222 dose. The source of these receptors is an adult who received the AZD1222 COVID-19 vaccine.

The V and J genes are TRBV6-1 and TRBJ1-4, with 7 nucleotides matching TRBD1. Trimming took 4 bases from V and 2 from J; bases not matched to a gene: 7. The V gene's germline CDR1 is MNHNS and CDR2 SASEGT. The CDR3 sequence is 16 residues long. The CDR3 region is CASSARQGSTNEKLFF. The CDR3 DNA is TGTGCCAGCAGTGCACGACAGGGATCTACTAATGAAAAACTGTTTTTT.

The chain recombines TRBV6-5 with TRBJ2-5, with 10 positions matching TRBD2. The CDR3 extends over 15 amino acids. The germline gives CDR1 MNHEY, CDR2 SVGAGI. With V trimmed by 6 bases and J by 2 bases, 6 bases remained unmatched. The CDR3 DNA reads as TGTGCCAGCAGGCGGCTAGCGGGGGCACAAGAGACCCAGTACTTC. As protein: CASRRLAGAQETQYF.

CDR3 loop: CASSVDGSYGYTF. CDR3 bases: TGCGCCAGCAGCGTCGACGGTAGCTATGGCTACACCTTC. V gene TRBV5-1 combines with J gene TRBJ1-2; no firm D call. This CDR3 has 13 residues. Germline lookup yields CDR1 SGHRS and CDR2 YFSETQ. Trimming removed 4 bases from V and 4 bases from J, with 11 bases in between.

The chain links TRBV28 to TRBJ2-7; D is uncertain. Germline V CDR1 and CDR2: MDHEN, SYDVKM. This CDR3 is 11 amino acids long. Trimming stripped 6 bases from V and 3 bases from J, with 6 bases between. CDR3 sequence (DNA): TGTGCCAGCAGCGAAGACTACGAGCAGTACTTC. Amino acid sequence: CASSEDYEQYF. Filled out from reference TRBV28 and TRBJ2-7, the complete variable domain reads DVKVTQSSRYLVKRTGEKVFLECVQDMDHENMFWYRQDPGLGLRLIYFSYDVKMKEKGDIPEGYSVSREKKERFSLILESASTNQTSMYLCASSEDYEQYFGPGTRLTVT.

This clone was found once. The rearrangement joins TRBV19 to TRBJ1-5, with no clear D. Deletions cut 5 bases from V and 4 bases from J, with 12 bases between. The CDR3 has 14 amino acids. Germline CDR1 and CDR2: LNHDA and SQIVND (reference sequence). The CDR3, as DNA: TGTGCCAGTAGTTTACCCCGGGGTAATCAGCCCCAGCATTTT. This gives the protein CASSLPRGNQPQHF.

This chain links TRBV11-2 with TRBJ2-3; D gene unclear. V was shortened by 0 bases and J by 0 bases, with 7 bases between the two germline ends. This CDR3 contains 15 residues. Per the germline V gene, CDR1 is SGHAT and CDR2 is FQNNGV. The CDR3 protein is CASSLDGGSTDTQYF. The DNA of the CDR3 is TGTGCCAGCAGCTTAGACGGCGGAAGCACAGATACGCAGTATTTT.

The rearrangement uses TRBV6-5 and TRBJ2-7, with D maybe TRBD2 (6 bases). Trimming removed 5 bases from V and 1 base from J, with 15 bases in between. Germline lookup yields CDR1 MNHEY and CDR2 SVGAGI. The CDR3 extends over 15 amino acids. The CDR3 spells CASSPSGTASYEQYF. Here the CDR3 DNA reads TGTGCCAGCAGTCCTTCCGGGACTGCATCCTACGAGCAGTACTTC.

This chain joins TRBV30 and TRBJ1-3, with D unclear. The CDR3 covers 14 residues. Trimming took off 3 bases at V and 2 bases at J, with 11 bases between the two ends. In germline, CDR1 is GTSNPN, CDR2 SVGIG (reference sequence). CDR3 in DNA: TGTGCCTGGAGCGAGAAGTCCGCTGGAAACACCATATATTTT. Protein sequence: CAWSEKSAGNTIYF.

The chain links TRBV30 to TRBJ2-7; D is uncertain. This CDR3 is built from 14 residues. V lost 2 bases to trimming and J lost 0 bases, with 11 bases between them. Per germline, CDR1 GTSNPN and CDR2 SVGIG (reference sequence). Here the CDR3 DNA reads TGTGCCTGGAGTAGCCTAAGGAGCTCCTACGAGCAGTACTTC. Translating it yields CAWSSLRSSYEQYF. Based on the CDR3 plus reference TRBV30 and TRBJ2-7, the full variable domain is SQTIHQWPATLVQPVGSPLSLECTVEGTSNPNLYWYRQAAGRGLQLLFYSVGIGQISSEVPQNLSASRPQDRQFILSSKKLLLSDSGFYLCAWSSLRSSYEQYFGPGTRLTVT.

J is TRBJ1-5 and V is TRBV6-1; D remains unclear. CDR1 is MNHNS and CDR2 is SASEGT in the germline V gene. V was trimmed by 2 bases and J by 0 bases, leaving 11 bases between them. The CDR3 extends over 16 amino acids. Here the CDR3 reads CASSERSLNSNQPQHF. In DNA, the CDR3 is TGTGCCAGCAGTGAAAGGAGTCTTAATAGCAATCAGCCCCAGCATTTT.

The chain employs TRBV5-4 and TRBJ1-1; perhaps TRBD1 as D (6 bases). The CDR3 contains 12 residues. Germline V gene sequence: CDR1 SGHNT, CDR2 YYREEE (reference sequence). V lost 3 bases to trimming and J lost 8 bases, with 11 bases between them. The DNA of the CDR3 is TGTGCCAGCAGCTCACAGGGTTCCGAAGCTTTCTTT. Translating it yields CASSSQGSEAFF.

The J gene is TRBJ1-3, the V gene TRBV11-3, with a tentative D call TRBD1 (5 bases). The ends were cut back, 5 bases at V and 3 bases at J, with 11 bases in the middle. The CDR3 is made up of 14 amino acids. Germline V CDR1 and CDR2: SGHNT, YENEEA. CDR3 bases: TGTGCCAGCAGCGGCCAGGGAAGTGGAAACACCATATATTTT. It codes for CASSGQGSGNTIYF. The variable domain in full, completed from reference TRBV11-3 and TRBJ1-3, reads EAGVVQSPRYKIIEKKQPVAFWCNPISGHNTLYWYLQNLGQGPELLIRYENEEAVDDSQLPKDRFSAERLKGVDSTLKIQPAELGDSAVYLCASSGQGSGNTIYFGEGSWLTVV.

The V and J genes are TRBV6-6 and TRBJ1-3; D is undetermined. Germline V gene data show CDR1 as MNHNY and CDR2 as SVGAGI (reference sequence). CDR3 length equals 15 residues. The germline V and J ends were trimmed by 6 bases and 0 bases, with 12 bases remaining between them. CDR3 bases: TGTGCCAGCAGCGATTTAGGTCTCTCTGGAAACACCATATATTTT. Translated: CASSDLGLSGNTIYF.

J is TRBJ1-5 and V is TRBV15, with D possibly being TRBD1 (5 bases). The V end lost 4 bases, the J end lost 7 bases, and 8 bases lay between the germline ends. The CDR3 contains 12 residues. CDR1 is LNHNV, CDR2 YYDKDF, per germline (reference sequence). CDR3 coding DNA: TGTGCCACCAGCATAGGGGACCAGCCCCAGCATTTT. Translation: CATSIGDQPQHF.

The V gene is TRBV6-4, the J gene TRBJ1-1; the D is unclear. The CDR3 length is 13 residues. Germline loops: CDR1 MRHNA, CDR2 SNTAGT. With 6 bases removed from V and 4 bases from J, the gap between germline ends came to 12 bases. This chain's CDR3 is CASRGPAGTEAFF. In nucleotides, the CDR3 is TGTGCCAGCAGAGGACCGGCGGGCACTGAAGCTTTCTTT.

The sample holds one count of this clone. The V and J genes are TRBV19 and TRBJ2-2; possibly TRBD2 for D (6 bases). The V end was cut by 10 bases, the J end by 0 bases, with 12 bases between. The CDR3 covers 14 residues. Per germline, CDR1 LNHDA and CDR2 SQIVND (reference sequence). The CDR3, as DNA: TGTGCCATCGGAGCGGGTTCGAACACCGGGGAGCTGTTTTTT. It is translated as CAIGAGSNTGELFF.

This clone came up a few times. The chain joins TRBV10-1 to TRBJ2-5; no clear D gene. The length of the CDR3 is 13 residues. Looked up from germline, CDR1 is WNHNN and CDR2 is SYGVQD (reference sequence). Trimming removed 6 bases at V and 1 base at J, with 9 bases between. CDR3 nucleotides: TGCGCCAGCAGCTACACCAGCCAAGAGACCCAGTACTTC. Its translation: CASSYTSQETQYF.

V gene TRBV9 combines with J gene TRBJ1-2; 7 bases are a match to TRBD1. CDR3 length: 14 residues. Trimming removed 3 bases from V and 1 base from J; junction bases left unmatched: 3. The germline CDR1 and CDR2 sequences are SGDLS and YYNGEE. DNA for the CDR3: TGTGCCAGCAGCGAGGGGGACAGTAACTATGGCTACACCTTC. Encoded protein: CASSEGDSNYGYTF.

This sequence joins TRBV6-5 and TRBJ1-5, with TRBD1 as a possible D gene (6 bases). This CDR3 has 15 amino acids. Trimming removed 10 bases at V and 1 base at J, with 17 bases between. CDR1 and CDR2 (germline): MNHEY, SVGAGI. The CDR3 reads CAKRLGGGSNQPQHF. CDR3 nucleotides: TGTGCCAAAAGGCTTGGGGGCGGAAGCAATCAGCCCCAGCATTTT.

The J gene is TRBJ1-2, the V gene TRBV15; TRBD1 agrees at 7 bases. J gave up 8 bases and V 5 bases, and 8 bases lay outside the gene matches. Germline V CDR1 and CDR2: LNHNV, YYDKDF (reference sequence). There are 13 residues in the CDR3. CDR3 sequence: CATSGQGDTGYTF. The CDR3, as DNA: TGTGCCACCAGCGGGCAGGGGGACACGGGCTACACCTTC.

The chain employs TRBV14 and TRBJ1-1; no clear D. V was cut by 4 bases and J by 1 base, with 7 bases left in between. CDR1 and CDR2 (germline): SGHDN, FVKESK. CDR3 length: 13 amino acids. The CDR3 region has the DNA TGTGCCAGCAGCCGCTATCCGAACACTGAAGCTTTCTTT. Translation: CASSRYPNTEAFF. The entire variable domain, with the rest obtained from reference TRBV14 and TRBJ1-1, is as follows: EAGVTQFPSHSVIEKGQTVTLRCDPISGHDNLYWYRRVMGKEIKFLLHFVKESKQDESGMPNNRFLAERTGGTYSTLKVQPAELEDSGVYFCASSRYPNTEAFFGQGTRLTVV.

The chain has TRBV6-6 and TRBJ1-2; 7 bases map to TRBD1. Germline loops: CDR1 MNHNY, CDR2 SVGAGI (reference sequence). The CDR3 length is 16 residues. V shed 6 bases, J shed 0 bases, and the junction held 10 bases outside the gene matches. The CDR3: CASRDLQGSPNYGYTF. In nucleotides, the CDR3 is TGTGCCAGCAGAGACCTACAGGGGTCTCCTAACTATGGCTACACCTTC.

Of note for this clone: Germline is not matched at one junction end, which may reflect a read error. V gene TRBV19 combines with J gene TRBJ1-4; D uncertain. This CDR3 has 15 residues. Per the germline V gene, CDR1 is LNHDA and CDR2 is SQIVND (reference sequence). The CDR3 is CASSIGARSREKLFF. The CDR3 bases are TGTGCCAGTAGTATAGGGGCCCGTTCTCGCGAAAAGCTGTTTTTT.

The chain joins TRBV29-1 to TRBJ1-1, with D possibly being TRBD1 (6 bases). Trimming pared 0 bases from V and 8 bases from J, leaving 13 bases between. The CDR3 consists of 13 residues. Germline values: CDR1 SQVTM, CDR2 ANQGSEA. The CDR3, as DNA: TGCAGCGTTGAAGATGATAGGACAGTGGAAGCTTTCTTT. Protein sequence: CSVEDDRTVEAFF.